A single sample gave rise to the 3 T cell receptor beta chains below, sequenced in a study of blood T cells in healthy people across ages. Alongside a J-beta primer mix, a sample-barcoded 5' primer served in a second PCR lasting 7 to 11 cycles. Each CDR3 protein is one row after TCRdb ran MiXCR on the 5' RACE reads. The top ten clones hold 7.9% of a sample with around 1.5 million distinct CDR3 sequences, approximately 42% of them seen once. The material sequenced was blood. The receptors here all came from a woman aged 18 to 35 in good health.

This clonotype was seen a few times. The chain has TRBV29-1 and TRBJ2-1; D is ambiguous. Deletions cut 4 bases from V and 4 bases from J, with 14 bases between. From germline, CDR1 is SQVTM and CDR2 ANQGSEA. The CDR3 loop spans 14 amino acids. The chain's CDR3 is CSVARSWQYNEQFF. Written as DNA, the CDR3 is TGCAGCGTTGCCCGATCGTGGCAGTACAATGAGCAGTTCTTC.

This sequence joins TRBV20-1 and TRBJ2-5; 10 bases are shared with TRBD2. V gave up 6 bases and J gave up 1 base; unmatched junction bases: 11. The CDR3 has 16 amino acids. Per germline, CDR1 DFQATT and CDR2 SNEGSKA (reference sequence). The CDR3 here is CSAARLAGPSQETQYF. In DNA form, the CDR3 reads TGCAGTGCCGCGCGACTAGCGGGCCCCTCCCAAGAGACCCAGTACTTC.

This clonotype was detected a few times. This chain connects TRBV29-1 to TRBJ1-1; no clear D gene. The CDR3 is 13 residues long. V was shortened by 6 bases and J by 1 base, with 12 bases between the two germline ends. Germline V lookup: CDR1 SQVTM, CDR2 ANQGSEA. DNA of the CDR3: TGCAGCGTCCTATTGTCCGAGAACACTGAAGCTTTCTTT. It codes for CSVLLSENTEAFF.